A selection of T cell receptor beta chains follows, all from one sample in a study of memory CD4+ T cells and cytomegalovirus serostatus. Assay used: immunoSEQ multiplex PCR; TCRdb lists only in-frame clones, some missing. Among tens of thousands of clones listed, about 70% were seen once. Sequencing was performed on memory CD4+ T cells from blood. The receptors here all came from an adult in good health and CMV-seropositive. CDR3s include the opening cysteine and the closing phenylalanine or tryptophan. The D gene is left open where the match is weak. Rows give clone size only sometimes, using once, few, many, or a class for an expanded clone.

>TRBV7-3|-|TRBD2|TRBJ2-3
TGTGCCAGCAGCCTAGGACTAGCCCACACAGATACGCAGTATTTT
CASSLGLAHTDTQYF
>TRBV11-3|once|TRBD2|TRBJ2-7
TGTGCCAGCAGTTCCGGGACTAGCGGGAGGGAAGAGCAGTACTTC
CASSSGTSGREEQYF
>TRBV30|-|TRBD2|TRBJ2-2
TGTGCCTGGAAGCGACTAGCAAACACCGGGGAGCTGTTTTTT
CAWKRLANTGELFF
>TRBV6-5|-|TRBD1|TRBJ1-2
TGTGCCACCAGACAGGGGAACTATGGCTACACCTTC
CATRQGNYGYTF
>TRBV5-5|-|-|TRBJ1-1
TGTGCCAGCAGCTTGCTAGGGGCTGAAGCTTTCTTT
CASSLLGAEAFF
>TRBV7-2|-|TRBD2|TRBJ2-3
TGTGCCAGCAGGGGCGGGGGGACCCAGTATTTT
CASRGGGTQYF
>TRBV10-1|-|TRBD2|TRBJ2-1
TGCGCCAGCAGTGAGTCACCGTCCGGGGAGGGCCTAGCGGGAGCGCACTACAATGAGCAGTTCTTC
CASSESPSGEGLAGAHYNEQFF
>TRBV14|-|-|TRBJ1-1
TGTGCCAGCAGCCAGGCAGGGTGGACTGAAGCTTTCTTT
CASSQAGWTEAFF
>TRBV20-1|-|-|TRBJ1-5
TGCAGTGCCGAGCACGGGGATGGTCAGCATTTT
CSAEHGDGQHF
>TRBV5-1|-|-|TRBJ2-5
TGCGCCAGCAGCTTGGGACTAGAACAAGAGACCCAGTACTTC
CASSLGLEQETQYF
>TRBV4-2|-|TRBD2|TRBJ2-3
TGTGCCAGCAGCGGCGGGAGGTCGGCAGATACGCAGTATTTT
CASSGGRSADTQYF
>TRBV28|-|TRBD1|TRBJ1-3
TGTGCCAGCAGTTTCTTCCTCAAGGGCAGGGGGCACGGAAACACCATATATTTT
CASSFFLKGRGHGNTIYF
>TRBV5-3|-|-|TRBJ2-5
TGTGCCAGCACCTGGGCGTGCGGGGCCCAAGAGACCCAGTACTTC
CASTWACGAQETQYF
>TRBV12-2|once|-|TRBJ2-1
TGTGCAAGTCGCTTAGCCCTAAATGAGCAGTTCTTC
CASRLALNEQFF
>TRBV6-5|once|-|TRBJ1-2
TGTGCCAGCAGTTACTCGCAGGCCTATGGCTACACCTTC
CASSYSQAYGYTF
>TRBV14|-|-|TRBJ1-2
TGTGCCAGCAGCCAAGTTCCGGGGAGAGGGTACTATGGCTACACCTTC
CASSQVPGRGYYGYTF
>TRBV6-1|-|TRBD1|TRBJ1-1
TGTGCCAGCAGTGAAGGAACAGGGGGCCCTGAAGCTTTCTTT
CASSEGTGGPEAFF
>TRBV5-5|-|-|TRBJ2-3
TGTGCCAGCAGCTTTGCGGTCACAGATACGCAGTATTTT
CASSFAVTDTQYF
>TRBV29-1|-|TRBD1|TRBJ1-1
TGCAGCGTCTTAACAGGGGGCAGAGAGATGAACACTGAAGCTTTCTTT
CSVLTGGREMNTEAFF
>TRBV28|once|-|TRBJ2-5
TGTGCCAGCATTAGGACGGCTATCGGGACCCAGTACTTC
CASIRTAIGTQYF
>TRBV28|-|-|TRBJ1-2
TGTGCCAGCAGTTTAGGGACGGGTTCGGGCTATGGCTACACCTTC
CASSLGTGSGYGYTF
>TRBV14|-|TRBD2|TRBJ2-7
TGTGCCAGCAGCCCCCGGACTAGCGGGGACTACGAGCAGTACTTC
CASSPRTSGDYEQYF
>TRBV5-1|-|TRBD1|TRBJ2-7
TGCGCCAGCAGCTCAGGGGGCGCAGATGAGCAGTACTTC
CASSSGGADEQYF
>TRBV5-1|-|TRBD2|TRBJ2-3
TGCGCCAGCAGCAATAGCGGGGGGGCGACAGATACGCAGTATTTT
CASSNSGGATDTQYF
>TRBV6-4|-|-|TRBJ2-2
TGTGCCAGCAGTGACTTGAACACCGGGGAGCTGTTTTTT
CASSDLNTGELFF
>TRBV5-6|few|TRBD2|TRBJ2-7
TGTGCCAGCAGCTCACCGGGACTAGCGGGAGGAAGGTCCTACGAGCAGTACTTC
CASSSPGLAGGRSYEQYF
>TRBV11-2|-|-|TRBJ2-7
TGTGCCAGCAGCCCGCAGAGAGGGTCCGAGCAGTACTTC
CASSPQRGSEQYF